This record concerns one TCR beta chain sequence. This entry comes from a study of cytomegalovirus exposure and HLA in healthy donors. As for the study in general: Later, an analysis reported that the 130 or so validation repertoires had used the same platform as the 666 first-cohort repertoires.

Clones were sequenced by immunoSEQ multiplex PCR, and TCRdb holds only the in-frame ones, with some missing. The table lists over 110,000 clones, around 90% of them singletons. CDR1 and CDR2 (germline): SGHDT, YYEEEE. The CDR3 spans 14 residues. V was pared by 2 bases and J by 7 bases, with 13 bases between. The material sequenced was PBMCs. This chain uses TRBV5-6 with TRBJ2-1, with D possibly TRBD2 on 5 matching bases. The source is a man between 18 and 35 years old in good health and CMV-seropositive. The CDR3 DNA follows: TGTGCCAGCAGCTTCCTTGCTGAGGGTAATGAGCAGTTCTTC. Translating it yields CASSFLAEGNEQFF.